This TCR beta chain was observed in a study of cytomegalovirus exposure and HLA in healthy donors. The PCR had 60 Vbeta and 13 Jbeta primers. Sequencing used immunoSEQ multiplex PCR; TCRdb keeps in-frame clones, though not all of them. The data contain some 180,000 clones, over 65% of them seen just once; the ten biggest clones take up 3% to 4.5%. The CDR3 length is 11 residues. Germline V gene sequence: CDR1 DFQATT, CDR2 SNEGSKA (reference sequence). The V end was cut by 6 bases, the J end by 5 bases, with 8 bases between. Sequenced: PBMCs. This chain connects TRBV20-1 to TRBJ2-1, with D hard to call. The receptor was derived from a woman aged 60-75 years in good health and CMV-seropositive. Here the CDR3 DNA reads TGCAGTGCGACTCGAAACAATGAGCAGTTCTTC. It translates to CSATRNNEQFF.